This T cell receptor beta chain was identified in a study of radiation and T cells in renal cell carcinoma. As to this clone: Its antigen is as yet unknown.

TCRdb keeps only in-frame clones here, not all; method: immunoSEQ multiplex PCR. The sample lists tens of thousands of clones; about 80% were seen once. General study results and limits: From baseline, blood top tumor clonotypes peaked at 2 weeks post-radiation. Baseline intratumoral clonotype presence is unknown without pretreatment biopsies.

This sample's time point: blood 4 weeks post-SBRT, at nephrectomy. As to treatment: 15 Gy SBRT to primary tumor, nephrectomy 4 weeks later. Nephrectomy followed 15 Gy stereotactic body radiation by 4 weeks. Clear cell pathology was present in this patient's renal cell carcinoma. The sequencing used blood, collected from a patient whose treatment included radiotherapy and nephrectomy. This sequence was found in a man in his fifties or sixties with renal cell carcinoma.

CDR3 sequence (DNA): TGTGCCAGCAGTGGGACTAGCGGGGGACAAGAGACCCAGTACTTC. It encodes CASSGTSGGQETQYF. The chain links TRBV2 to TRBJ2-5; 13 bases fit TRBD2. V shed 4 bases and J 2 bases; nucleotides not matched to a gene: 1. Germline values: CDR1 SNHLY, CDR2 FYNNEI. This CDR3 is built from 15 residues.